Given below is one T cell receptor beta chain in context. Antigen: not known. This entry comes from a study of T cells after posttransplantation cyclophosphamide. General study points: Recipient CMV seropositivity and CMV reactivation strongly tracked TRB clonality.

Sequencing was performed with immunoSEQ multiplex PCR; in TCRdb, only in-frame clones are kept and a portion is missing. The sample carries some 66,000 clones, just over 90% recorded once. V was pared by 8 bases and J by 1 base, with 14 bases between. CDR1 and CDR2 (germline): LNHDA, SQIVND (reference sequence). CDR3 size: 14 residues. Sequences were obtained from PBMCs. The genes are TRBV19 and TRBJ1-1; maybe TRBD1 (6 bases). This receptor was obtained from a woman between 25 and 40 years old in good health and a related stem cell transplant donor. The CDR3 DNA sequence: TGTGCCAGTGGGCCGGGACATCGGAACACTGAAGCTTTCTTT. Translated: CASGPGHRNTEAFF.